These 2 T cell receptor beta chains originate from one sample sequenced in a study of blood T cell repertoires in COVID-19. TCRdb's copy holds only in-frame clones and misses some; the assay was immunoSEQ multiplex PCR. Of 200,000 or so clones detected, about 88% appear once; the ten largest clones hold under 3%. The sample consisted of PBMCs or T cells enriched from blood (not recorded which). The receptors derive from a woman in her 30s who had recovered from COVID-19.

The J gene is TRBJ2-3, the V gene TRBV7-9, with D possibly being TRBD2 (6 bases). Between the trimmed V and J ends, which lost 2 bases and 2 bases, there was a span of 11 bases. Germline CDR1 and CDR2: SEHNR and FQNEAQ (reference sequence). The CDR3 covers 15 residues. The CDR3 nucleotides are TGTGCCAGCAGCTTACCGGGGGAGTCCACAGATACGCAGTATTTT. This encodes CASSLPGESTDTQYF.

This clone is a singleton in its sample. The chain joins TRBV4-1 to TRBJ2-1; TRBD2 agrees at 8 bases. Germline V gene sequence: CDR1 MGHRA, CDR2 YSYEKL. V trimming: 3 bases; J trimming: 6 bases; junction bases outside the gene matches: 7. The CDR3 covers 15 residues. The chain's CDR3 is CASSHQRGPPNEQFF. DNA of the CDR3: TGCGCCAGCAGCCACCAGCGGGGGCCTCCCAATGAGCAGTTCTTC.